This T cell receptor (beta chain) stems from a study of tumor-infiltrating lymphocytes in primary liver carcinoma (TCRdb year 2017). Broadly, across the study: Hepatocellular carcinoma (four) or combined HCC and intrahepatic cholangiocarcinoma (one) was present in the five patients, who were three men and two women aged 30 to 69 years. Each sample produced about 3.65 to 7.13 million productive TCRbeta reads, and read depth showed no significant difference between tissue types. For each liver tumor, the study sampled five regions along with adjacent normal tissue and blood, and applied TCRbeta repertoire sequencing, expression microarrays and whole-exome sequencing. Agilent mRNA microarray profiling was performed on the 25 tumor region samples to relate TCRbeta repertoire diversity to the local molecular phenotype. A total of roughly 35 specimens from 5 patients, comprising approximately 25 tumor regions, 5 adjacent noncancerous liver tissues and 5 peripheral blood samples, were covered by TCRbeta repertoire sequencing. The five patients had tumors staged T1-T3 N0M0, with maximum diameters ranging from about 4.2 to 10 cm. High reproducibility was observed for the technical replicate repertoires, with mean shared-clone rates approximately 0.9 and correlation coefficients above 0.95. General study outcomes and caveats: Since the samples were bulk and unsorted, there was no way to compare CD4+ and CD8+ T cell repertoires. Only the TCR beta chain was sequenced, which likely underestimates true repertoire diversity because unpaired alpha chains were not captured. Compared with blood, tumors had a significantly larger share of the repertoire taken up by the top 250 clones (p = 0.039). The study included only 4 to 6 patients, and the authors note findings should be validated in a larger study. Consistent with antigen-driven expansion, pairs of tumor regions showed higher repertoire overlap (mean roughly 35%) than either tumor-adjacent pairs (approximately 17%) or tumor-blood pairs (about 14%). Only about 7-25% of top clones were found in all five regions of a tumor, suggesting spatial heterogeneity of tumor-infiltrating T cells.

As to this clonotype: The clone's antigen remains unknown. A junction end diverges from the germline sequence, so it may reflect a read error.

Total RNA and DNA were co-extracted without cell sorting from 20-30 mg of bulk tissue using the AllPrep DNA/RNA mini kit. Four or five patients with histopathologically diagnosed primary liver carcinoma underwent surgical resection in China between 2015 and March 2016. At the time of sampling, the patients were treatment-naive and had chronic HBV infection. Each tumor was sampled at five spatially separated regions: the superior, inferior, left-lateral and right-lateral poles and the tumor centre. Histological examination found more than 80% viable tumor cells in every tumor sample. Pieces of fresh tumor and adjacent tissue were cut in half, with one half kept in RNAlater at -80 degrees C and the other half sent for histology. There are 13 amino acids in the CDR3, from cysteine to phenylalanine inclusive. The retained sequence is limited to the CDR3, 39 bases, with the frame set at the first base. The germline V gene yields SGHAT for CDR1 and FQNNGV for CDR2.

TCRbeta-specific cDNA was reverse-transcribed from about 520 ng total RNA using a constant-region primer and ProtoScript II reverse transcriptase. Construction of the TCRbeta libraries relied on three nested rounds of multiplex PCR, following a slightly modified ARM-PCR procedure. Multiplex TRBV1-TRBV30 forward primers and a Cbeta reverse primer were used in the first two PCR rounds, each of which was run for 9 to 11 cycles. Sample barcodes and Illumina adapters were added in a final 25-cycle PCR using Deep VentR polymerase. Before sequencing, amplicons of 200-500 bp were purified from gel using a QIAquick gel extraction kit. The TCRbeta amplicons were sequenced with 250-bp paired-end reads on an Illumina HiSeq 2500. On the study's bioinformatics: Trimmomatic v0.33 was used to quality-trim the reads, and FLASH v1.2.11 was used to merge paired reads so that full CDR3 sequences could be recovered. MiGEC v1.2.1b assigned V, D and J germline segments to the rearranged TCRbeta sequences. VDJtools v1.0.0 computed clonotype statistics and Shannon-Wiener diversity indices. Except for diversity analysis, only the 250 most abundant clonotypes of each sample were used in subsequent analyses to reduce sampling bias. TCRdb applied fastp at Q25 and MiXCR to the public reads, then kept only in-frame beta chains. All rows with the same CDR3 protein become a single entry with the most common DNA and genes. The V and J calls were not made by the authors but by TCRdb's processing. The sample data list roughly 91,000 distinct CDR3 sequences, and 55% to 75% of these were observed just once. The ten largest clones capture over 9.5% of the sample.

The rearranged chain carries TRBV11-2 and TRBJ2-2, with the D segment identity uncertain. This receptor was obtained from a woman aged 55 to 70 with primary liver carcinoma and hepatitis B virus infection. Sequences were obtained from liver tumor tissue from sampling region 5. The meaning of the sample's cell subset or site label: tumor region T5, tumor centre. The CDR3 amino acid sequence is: CASNLDSTGELFF. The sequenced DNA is TGTGCCAGCAACTTAGATAGCACCGGGGAGCTGTTTTTT.